A single sample gave rise to the 9 T cell receptor beta chains below, sequenced in a study of T cells in tuberculosis. Cells were sorted from thawed PBMC rested overnight and stained with GMM-loaded CD1B tetramer, viability dye and anti-CD3. The CD1B tetramers carried C32 glucose monomycolate purified from Rhodococcus equi. Here immunoSEQ multiplex PCR was the method, and the copy in TCRdb shows in-frame clones only, minus some. The repertoire consists of about 54,000 clones, with 88% occurring once and the leading ten covering roughly 22%. Sequencing input: CD1b-GMM tetramer-negative cells sorted from PBMCs. The receptor source for this set is an adult woman with latent tuberculosis.

This clone was found once. The chain has TRBV30 and TRBJ2-7; D possibly corresponds to TRBD1 (6 bases). V lost 3 bases and J lost 4, with 19 bases in between. CDR3 size: 15 residues. Germline V lookup: CDR1 GTSNPN, CDR2 SVGIG (reference sequence). The chain's CDR3 is CAWSHQGTTSYEQYF. CDR3 in DNA: TGTGCCTGGAGCCACCAAGGGACAACAAGTTACGAGCAGTACTTC.

The V and J genes are TRBV7-8 and TRBJ1-5; TRBD1 aligns across 8 bases. The CDR3 is 15 amino acids. Germline loops: CDR1 SGHVS, CDR2 FQNEAQ. The V segment lost 6 bases and the J segment 9 bases; nucleotides outside the gene matches: 13. The CDR3 here is CASSLDRALLWPQHF. The CDR3, as DNA: TGTGCCAGCAGTCTGGACAGGGCGCTTCTCTGGCCCCAGCATTTT.

The chain is built from TRBV6-4 and TRBJ2-5; 9 bases map to TRBD2. This CDR3 is 15 amino acids long. V gave up 6 bases and J gave up 4 bases; unmatched junction bases: 9. Germline values: CDR1 MRHNA, CDR2 SNTAGT. Here the CDR3 reads CASSPGLAQRETQYF. CDR3 in DNA: TGTGCCAGCAGCCCGGGACTAGCACAGCGAGAGACCCAGTACTTC.

The rearrangement joins TRBV9 to TRBJ2-1; 12 nucleotides line up with TRBD2. The J segment lost 3 bases and the V segment lost 3 bases, leaving 10 bases of the junction unmatched. This CDR3 comprises 18 residues. The V gene's germline CDR1 is SGDLS and CDR2 YYNGEE. CDR3 residues: CASSAGLAGSYGYNEQFF. In DNA form, the CDR3 reads TGTGCCAGCAGCGCAGGACTAGCGGGATCCTACGGCTACAATGAGCAGTTCTTC.

In this sample, this clone turned up a few times. V is TRBV18 and J is TRBJ2-1; 8 bases match TRBD1. V lost 6 bases and J lost 4; bases outside the gene matches: 8. The CDR3 has 15 residues. Germline-derived CDR1 and CDR2 are KGHSH and LQKENI. The CDR3 nucleotides are TGTGCCAGCTCCCGACAGGGGACATCTTACAATGAGCAGTTCTTC. This gives the protein CASSRQGTSYNEQFF.

The chain joins TRBV5-4 to TRBJ2-3; TRBD2 matches at 11 bases. The CDR3 contains 17 residues. V lost 4 bases and J lost 0; bases outside the gene matches: 7. CDR1 and CDR2 (germline): SGHNT, YYREEE (reference sequence). CDR3 protein: CASSPPLAGGSTDTQYF. Written as DNA, the CDR3 is TGTGCCAGCAGCCCACCCTTAGCGGGAGGGAGCACAGATACGCAGTATTTT.

The J gene is TRBJ2-7, the V gene TRBV5-6; D is uncertain. The V end lost 4 bases, the J end lost 2 bases, and 4 bases lay between the germline ends. Germline CDR1 is SGHDT and CDR2 is YYEEEE. The CDR3 spans 11 residues. In nucleotides, the CDR3 is TGTGCCAGCAGCGTCGCCTACGAGCAGTACTTC. Protein product: CASSVAYEQYF.

The chain couples TRBV9 to TRBJ2-2; weak D call: TRBD1 (6 bases). V dropped 0 bases and J dropped 5 bases, with 20 bases sitting between them. The CDR3 runs to 18 residues. In germline, CDR1 is SGDLS, CDR2 YYNGEE. CDR3 in amino acids: CASSVERTALLSTGELFF. The CDR3 DNA reads TGTGCCAGCAGCGTAGAGAGGACAGCCTTGCTTTCTACCGGGGAGCTGTTTTTT.

The chain uses TRBV7-9 and TRBJ1-1, with D unresolved. V gave up 5 bases and J gave up 2 bases, with 12 bases separating them. Per the germline V gene, CDR1 is SEHNR and CDR2 is FQNEAQ (reference sequence). There are 14 residues in the CDR3. Here the CDR3 DNA reads TGTGCCAGCAGCCATCGAAACTCCAACACTGAAGCTTTCTTT. Translating it yields CASSHRNSNTEAFF.